This T cell receptor beta chain was sequenced for a study of CD8+ T cells in alopecia areata. Across the study: Tofacitinib ran for 6 to 18 months before 6 months off drug.

The CDR3 is 11 residues long. Deletions cut 5 bases from V and 7 bases from J, with 8 bases between. Per the germline V gene, CDR1 is SEHNR and CDR2 is FQNEAQ (reference sequence). This clone was recorded only once. Alopecia areata patients gave lesional scalp punch biopsies and peripheral blood samples. Reverse transcription of extracted RNA yielded cDNA, which provided the sequencing template. Generated by immunoSEQ multiplex PCR, the TCRdb table keeps only in-frame clones and is missing some. The sample has some 120,000 clones; 45% to 65% are singletons. The clonotype comes from a human donor with alopecia areata. The source was CD4+ T cells sorted from blood, collected at week 0. The V gene is TRBV7-9, the J gene TRBJ1-1; D remains ambiguous. The CDR3 DNA follows: TGTGCCAGCAGCCCCGGTTTTGAAGCTTTCTTT. Protein product: CASSPGFEAFF.